These T cell receptor beta chains were read from a single sample in a study of cytomegalovirus exposure and HLA in healthy donors. The table came from immunoSEQ multiplex PCR; TCRdb's copy has only in-frame clones and leaves some out. There are 180,000 or so clones in the sample; under 90% occur only once, and about 1.6% lies in the top ten. Input material: PBMCs. The receptors originated from a male donor in good health and CMV-seronegative. Each CDR3 is given without its conserved first and last residue.

J gene	V gene	CDR3 protein
TRBJ1-2	TRBV5-1	ASSAPGQANYGYT
TRBJ1-6	TRBV7-9	ASRTGGVGSPLH
TRBJ1-1	TRBV19	AATRNTEAF
TRBJ1-1	TRBV6-5	ASSYSTGGTEAF
TRBJ1-2	TRBV27	ASSLSRQGASRGYGYT
TRBJ2-7	TRBV7-8	ASSSHGGRAEQY
TRBJ1-6	TRBV4-3	ASSQGTGTGDSPLH
TRBJ1-4	TRBV27	ASSRTGLEGKLF
TRBJ1-2	TRBV5-1	ASSISGSGYT
TRBJ2-7	TRBV27	ASSQGQGTDEQY
TRBJ2-5	TRBV5-4	ASSLAPQGLETQY
TRBJ2-7	TRBV7-2	ASSLTRLAETYEQY
TRBJ2-5	TRBV11-2	ASSISGRVGETQY
TRBJ1-5	TRBV19	ASKLKAASSNQPQH
TRBJ2-7	TRBV11-1	ASSPTGQWNSYEQY
TRBJ2-4	TRBV5-8	ASSRIDGRAKNIQY
TRBJ2-5	TRBV6-5	ASSYLDRHQETQY
TRBJ2-2	TRBV9	ASSDGVVSNTGELF
TRBJ1-4	TRBV9	ASSKKQGSTNEKLF
TRBJ1-1	TRBV9	ASSRGLNTEAF
TRBJ1-2	TRBV29-1	SVELERAIRGGYT
TRBJ1-2	TRBV4-1	ASSTDSYGYT
TRBJ1-3	TRBV5-1	ASSLAGGTGNTIY
TRBJ1-4	TRBV6-6	ASGDRGNEKLF
TRBJ1-5	TRBV19	ASSLDRVRQPQH
TRBJ1-2	TRBV10-3	AISGVGDSGYT
TRBJ1-1	TRBV7-9	ASSRIDRNTEAF
TRBJ2-1	TRBV6-5	ASSSDYIEQF
TRBJ1-2	TRBV7-9	ASSPGTGGVYGYT
TRBJ2-2	TRBV6-5	ASSYSLASGELF
TRBJ1-4	TRBV7-3	AQQAQREVNEKLF
TRBJ1-2	TRBV6-5	ASRPEQGAVDGYT
TRBJ2-2	TRBV7-2	ASTSRSSHTGELF
TRBJ2-7	TRBV6-5	ASTAGGEQY
TRBJ2-3	TRBV6-5	ASSYGRGFITDTQY
TRBJ2-7	TRBV2	ASSEQGMGEQY
TRBJ2-2	TRBV30	AWRGKLAGMNTGELF
NA	TRBV10-1	ASRGTGGSVNYEQY
TRBJ2-1	TRBV5-6	ASSGETGTLYNEQF
TRBJ1-1	TRBV7-2	AASLGNTEAF
TRBJ2-1	TRBV7-3	ASSRVAGSSYNEQF
TRBJ1-4	TRBV29-1	SVAGTGDEKLF
TRBJ2-2	TRBV9	ASSVLGNPTGELF
TRBJ1-3	TRBV25-1	ASSELVGGNSGNTIY
TRBJ2-2	TRBV6-1	ASSPTGGRTGELF
TRBJ2-5	TRBV7-9	ASSLTGADSEETQY
TRBJ1-6	TRBV29-1	SVAGTDNSPLH
TRBJ2-5	TRBV2	ASSASGTETQY
TRBJ2-3	TRBV11-2	ASSLGRISTDTQY
TRBJ2-7	TRBV14	ASSQSLGYEQY